This T cell receptor (beta chain) was identified during a study of CD8 T cells in Susac syndrome. Random hexamers were used to reverse transcribe an amount of about 0.45 to 1 ug RNA. Across 54 Vbeta and 13 Jbeta, immunoSEQ multiplex PCR amplified TCR beta CDR3. Using its own MiXCR run on the immunoSEQ multiplex PCR reads, TCRdb lists one record per CDR3 protein. The table includes roughly 150,000 distinct CDR3 sequences, about 95% detected once. Deletions cut 4 bases from V and 6 bases from J, with 16 bases between. Germline lookup yields CDR1 SGHNT and CDR2 YYREEE (reference sequence). This CDR3 region has 15 residues. TEMRA cells underwent FACS enrichment and CD8+ and CD4+ T cells underwent negative isolation.

The chain has TRBV5-4 and TRBJ2-2; D may be TRBD1 (8 bases). This TCR was sampled from a human donor with multiple sclerosis. What was sequenced was CD8+ T cells from PBMCs. As DNA, the CDR3 is TGTGCCAGCAGCCACAGGGGGGGTGATCCCGGGGAGCTGTTTTTT. This gives the protein CASSHRGGDPGELFF.